This TCR beta chain emerged from a study of cytomegalovirus exposure and HLA in healthy donors. The study's findings and limits: Presence/absence analyses assumed roughly uniform sequencing depth across donors, which may not hold. In most subjects, TCR beta sequences reportedly gave accurate predictions of HLA-A and HLA-B alleles. Being indistinguishable, some V segments were excluded, TRBV6-2 and TRBV6-3 among them.

The CDR3 totals 15 residues. From germline, CDR1 is PRHDT and CDR2 FYEKMQ (reference sequence). PCR employed 60 Vbeta and 13 Jbeta primers. TCRdb keeps only in-frame clones here, not all; method: immunoSEQ multiplex PCR. There are some 69,000 clones in the sample; under 85% occur only once, and about 2.7% lies in the top ten. Notes on this clone: Its antigen is undetermined. One end of the junction is discordant with germline, which a read error may explain. This sample also contains other DNA sequences that code for the same CDR3.

The sequence was obtained from a woman aged 25 to 45 in good health and CMV-seronegative. The genes are TRBV13 and TRBJ1-1; D perhaps matches TRBD1 (5 bases). The sample taken for sequencing was PBMCs. The CDR3 reads CASSLSGLRNTEAFF. CDR3 sequence (DNA): TGCGCCAGCAGCTTATCGGGACTCAGGAACACTGAAGCTTTCTTT.